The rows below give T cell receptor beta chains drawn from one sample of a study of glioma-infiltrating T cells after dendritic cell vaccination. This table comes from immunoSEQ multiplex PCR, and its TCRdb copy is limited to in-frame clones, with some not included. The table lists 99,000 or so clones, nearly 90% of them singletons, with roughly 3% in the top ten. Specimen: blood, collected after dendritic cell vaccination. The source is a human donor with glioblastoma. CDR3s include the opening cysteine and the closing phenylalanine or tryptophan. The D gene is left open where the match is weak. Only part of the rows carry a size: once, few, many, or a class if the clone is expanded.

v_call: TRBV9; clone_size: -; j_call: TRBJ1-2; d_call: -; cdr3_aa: CASSGREPGYTF; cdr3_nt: TGTGCCAGCAGCGGGAGGGAACCTGGCTACACCTTC
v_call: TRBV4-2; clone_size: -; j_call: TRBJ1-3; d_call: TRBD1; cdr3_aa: CASSLGQGTSGNTIYF; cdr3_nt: TGTGCCAGCAGCCTAGGACAGGGCACCTCTGGAAACACCATATATTTT
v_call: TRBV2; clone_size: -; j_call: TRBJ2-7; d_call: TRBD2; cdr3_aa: CASRGLAGWDGEQYF; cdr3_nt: TGTGCCAGCAGGGGACTAGCGGGATGGGATGGCGAGCAGTACTTC
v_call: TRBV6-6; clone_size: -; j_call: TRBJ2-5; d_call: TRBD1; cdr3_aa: CASSPAGTGVETQYF; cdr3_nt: TGTGCCAGCAGTCCCGCCGGGACAGGGGTAGAGACCCAGTACTTC
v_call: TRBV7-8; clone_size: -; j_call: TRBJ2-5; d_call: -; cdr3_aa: CASSPGRGSETQYF; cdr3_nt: TGTGCCAGCAGCCCCGGCCGGGGATCGGAGACCCAGTACTTC
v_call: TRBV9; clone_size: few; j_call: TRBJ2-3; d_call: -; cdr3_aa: CASREDSHTDTQYF; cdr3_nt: TGTGCCAGCAGAGAGGACAGTCACACAGATACGCAGTATTTT
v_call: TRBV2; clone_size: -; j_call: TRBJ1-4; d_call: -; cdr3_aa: CASRQGGEKLFF; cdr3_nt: TGTGCCAGCAGACAGGGTGGGGAAAAACTGTTTTTT
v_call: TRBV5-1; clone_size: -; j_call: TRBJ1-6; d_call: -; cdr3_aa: CASSLAGSRWNSPLHF; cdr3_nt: TGCGCCAGCAGCTTGGCCGGTTCCCGTTGGAATTCACCCCTCCACTTT
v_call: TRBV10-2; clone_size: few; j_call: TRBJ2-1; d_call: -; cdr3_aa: CASSELDSYNEQFF; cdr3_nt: TGCGCCAGCAGTGAACTAGATTCCTACAATGAGCAGTTCTTC
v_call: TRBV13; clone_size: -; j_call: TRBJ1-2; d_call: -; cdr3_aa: CASSLGTGTFGYTF; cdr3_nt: TGTGCCAGCAGCTTAGGGACGGGAACGTTTGGCTACACCTTC
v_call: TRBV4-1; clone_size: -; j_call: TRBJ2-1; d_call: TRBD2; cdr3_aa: CASSQDVAGIYNEQFF; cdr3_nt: TGCGCCAGCAGCCAAGATGTAGCGGGGATCTACAATGAGCAGTTCTTC
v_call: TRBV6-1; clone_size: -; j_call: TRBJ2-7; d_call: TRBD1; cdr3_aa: CASSPRDSAYF; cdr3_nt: TGTGCCAGCAGTCCACGGGACAGTGCGTACTTC
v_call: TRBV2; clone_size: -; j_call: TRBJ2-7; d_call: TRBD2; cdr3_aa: CASSEGLASPYEQYF; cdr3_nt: TGTGCCAGCAGTGAAGGACTAGCGTCACCCTACGAGCAGTACTTC
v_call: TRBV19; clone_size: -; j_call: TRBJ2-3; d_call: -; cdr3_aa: CASRRVGDTQYF; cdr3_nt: TGTGCCAGTCGGCGGGTGGGGGATACGCAGTATTTT
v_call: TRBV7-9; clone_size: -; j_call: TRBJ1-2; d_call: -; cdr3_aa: CASSLWENYGYTF; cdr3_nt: TGTGCCAGCAGCTTATGGGAGAACTATGGCTACACCTTC
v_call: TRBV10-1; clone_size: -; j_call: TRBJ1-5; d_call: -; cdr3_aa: CASSRTGNQPQHF; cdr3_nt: TGCGCCAGCAGTCGGACTGGGAATCAGCCCCAGCATTTT
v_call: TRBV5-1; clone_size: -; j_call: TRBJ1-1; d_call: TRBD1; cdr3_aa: CASSLAGDSTEAFF; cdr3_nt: TGCGCCAGCAGCTTGGCCGGGGACAGCACTGAAGCTTTCTTT